These 7 T cell receptor beta chains were sequenced from one sample in a study of T cell changes during pregnancy in multiple sclerosis. The protocol was immunoSEQ multiplex PCR, while the TCRdb copy is restricted to in-frame clones and leaves out a portion. The sample records about 68,000 clones, around nine tenths being singletons. Material: peripheral blood, obtained in the third trimester of pregnancy. These receptors all stem from a female donor with multiple sclerosis, enrolled in a pregnancy study.

This chain links TRBV19 with TRBJ2-7; 9 nucleotides agree with TRBD1. Germline trimming cut 10 bases from V and 4 bases from J; bases unmatched to any gene: 5. CDR1 and CDR2 (germline): LNHDA, SQIVND (reference sequence). This CDR3 has 12 residues. The CDR3 loop reads CATSGTGYEQYF. DNA of the CDR3: TGTGCCACCTCCGGGACAGGGTACGAGCAGTACTTC.

This chain joins TRBV5-1 and TRBJ1-1, with TRBD1 matching over 9 bases. Per germline, CDR1 SGHRS and CDR2 YFSETQ. V was clipped by 3 bases and J by 1 base; unmatched bases: 4. This CDR3 is built from 15 residues. Written as DNA, the CDR3 is TGCGCCAGCAGCTACAGGGGGCTGGAGAACACTGAAGCTTTCTTT. Residues: CASSYRGLENTEAFF.

CDR3 sequence (DNA): TGTGCCAGCAGCTTAGATGGCGGGAACACTGAAGCTTTCTTT. Translating it yields CASSLDGGNTEAFF. V is TRBV7-9 and J is TRBJ1-1, with D hard to call. The CDR3 length is 14 residues. Trimming cost V 1 base and J 1 base, with 7 bases left between them. Germline V gene data show CDR1 as SEHNR and CDR2 as FQNEAQ (reference sequence).

The J gene is TRBJ2-7, the V gene TRBV19; D not resolved. Germline loops: CDR1 LNHDA, CDR2 SQIVND (reference sequence). The CDR3 contains 13 residues. V shed 1 base and J shed 6 bases, with 10 bases lying between them. CDR3 loop: CASSIALLREQYF. Written as DNA, the CDR3 is TGTGCCAGTAGTATAGCCCTACTCCGCGAGCAGTACTTC.

This chain joins TRBV5-1 and TRBJ1-2; 7 nucleotides align to TRBD1. Trimming cost V 5 bases and J 2 bases; bases outside gene matches: 6. CDR3 length: 14 residues. CDR1 SGHRS and CDR2 YFSETQ come from the germline V gene. CDR3: CASRPTGVNYGYTF. DNA for the CDR3: TGCGCCAGCAGACCTACAGGGGTGAACTATGGCTACACCTTC.

This clone appeared a single time. This chain joins TRBV6-1 and TRBJ2-3, with TRBD1 matching over 8 bases. Losses at the gene ends were 0 bases for V and 1 base for J; bases not matched to a gene: 9. The CDR3 is 18 amino acids. Germline CDR1 MNHNS, CDR2 SASEGT. The DNA for the CDR3 is TGTGCCAGCAGTGAAGCGAGGGGGACAGGTACTCGCACAGATACGCAGTATTTT. It encodes CASSEARGTGTRTDTQYF.

Worth noting for this clone: Other DNA sequences from this sample encode an identical CDR3 as well. CDR3: CASSEGLRGLNTEAFF. The CDR3 DNA follows: TGTGCCAGCAGTGAGGGGTTGCGGGGCTTGAACACTGAAGCTTTCTTT. The chain uses TRBV25-1 and TRBJ1-1, with D maybe TRBD1 (5 bases). Trimming took 3 bases from V and 0 from J, leaving 14 bases between them. Germline lookup yields CDR1 MGHDK and CDR2 SYGVNS. The CDR3 has 16 residues. The full variable domain, with the rest looked up from reference TRBV25-1 and TRBJ1-1, is EADIYQTPRYLVIGTGKKITLECSQTMGHDKMYWYQQDPGMELHLIHYSYGVNSTEKGDLSSESTVSRIRTEHFPLTLESARPSHTSQYLCASSEGLRGLNTEAFFGQGTRLTVV.